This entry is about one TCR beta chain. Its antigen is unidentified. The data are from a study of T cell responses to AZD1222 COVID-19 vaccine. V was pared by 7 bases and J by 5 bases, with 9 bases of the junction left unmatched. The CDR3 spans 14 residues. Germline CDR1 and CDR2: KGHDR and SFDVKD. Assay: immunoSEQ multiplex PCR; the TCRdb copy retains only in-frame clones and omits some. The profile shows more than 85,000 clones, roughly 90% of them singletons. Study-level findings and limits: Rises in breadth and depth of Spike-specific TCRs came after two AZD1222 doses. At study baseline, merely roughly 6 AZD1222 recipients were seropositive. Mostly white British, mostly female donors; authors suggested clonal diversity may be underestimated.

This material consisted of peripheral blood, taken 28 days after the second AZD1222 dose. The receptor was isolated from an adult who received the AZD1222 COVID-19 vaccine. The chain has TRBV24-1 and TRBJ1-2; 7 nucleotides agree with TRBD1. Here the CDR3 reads CATRSGTEPYGYTF. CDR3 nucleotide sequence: TGTGCCACCAGATCCGGGACAGAGCCTTATGGCTACACCTTC.